This TCR beta chain derives from a study of identifying expanded T cells in peripheral blood. Overall study results and limits: Variance in clone template counts between roughly two-week samples significantly increased with total template count across all healthy donors. Over two and four weeks, about 15 and 19 clones changed, versus 1.2 between replicates.

The CDR3 extends over 11 amino acids. The trim removed 8 bases at V and 3 bases at J, leaving 0 bases unmatched. Germline CDR1 is MNHEY and CDR2 is SVGAGI. Healthy donors had no documented immune events, such as infections, while sampled. Note on this clone: Its matching antigen is unknown.

Data came from immunoSEQ multiplex PCR; TCRdb stores just in-frame clones and leaves some out. The sample includes around 130,000 clones, approximately 86% of them seen just once. Sequenced: blood. The sequence derives from a person aged 18 to 69 in good health. The V call is TRBV6-5, the J call TRBJ2-7, with 8 bases matching TRBD1. CDR3 DNA sequence: TGTGCCAGCGGACAGGGCTACGAGCAGTACTTC. Encoded protein: CASGQGYEQYF.